These T cell receptor beta chains were read from a single sample in a study of early T cells in non-severe SARS-CoV-2 infection. From the 5' RACE reads, TCRdb called clonotypes with MiXCR, one entry per CDR3 protein. The sample yields 50,000 to 65,000 distinct CDR3 sequences, around 13% seen once. The sequencing sample was made of whole blood. These receptors came from an adult who was a healthcare worker with PCR-confirmed SARS-CoV-2 infection or an uninfected control (not recorded which). Both conserved end residues are part of each CDR3. D genes are given only for firm matches. The size field is filled for only some rows; it gives once, few, many or a size class.

-	TRBV12-3/TRBV12-4	TRBJ1-1	TRBD1	TGTACCAGCAGTTTAGGGACAGGGAACACTGAAGCTTTCTTT	CTSSLGTGNTEAFF
many	TRBV3-1	TRBJ1-1	-	TGTGCCAGCAGCCAAGATGCGCGGGATGGGGCTTTCTTT	CASSQDARDGAFF
many	TRBV7-9	TRBJ2-5	-	TGTGCCAGCAGCTTGCGTCTGGGCAACCAAGAGACCCAGTACTTC	CASSLRLGNQETQYF
many	TRBV10-1	TRBJ2-7	TRBD1	TGCGCCAGCAGTCCTAGGACAGGGGCGGACGAGCAGTACTTC	CASSPRTGADEQYF
-	TRBV12-3/TRBV12-4	TRBJ2-3	TRBD1	TGTGCCAGCAGTCTCAGGGTACAGGGGAATACGCAGTATTTT	CASSLRVQGNTQYF
many	TRBV5-1	TRBJ2-6	-	TGCGCCAGCAGCCTGAACGGGGCCAACGTCCTGACTTTC	CASSLNGANVLTF
few	TRBV12-3/TRBV12-4	TRBJ1-6	-	TGTGCCAGCAGGACCAGGGTTTTCGAGGGTTCACCCCTCCACTTT	CASRTRVFEGSPLHF
-	TRBV11-1	TRBJ2-2	-	TGTGCCAGCAGCTGTGGGCAGGTGAACACCGGGGAGCTGTTTTTT	CASSCGQVNTGELFF
-	TRBV6-5	TRBJ2-1	-	TGTGCCAGCAGTTACTCGGGGCCCTACAATGAGCAGTTCTTC	CASSYSGPYNEQFF
-	TRBV6-5	TRBJ1-5	TRBD1	TGTGCCAGCAGAGAACAGGGGAGCAATCAGCCCCAGCATTTT	CASREQGSNQPQHF
few	TRBV6-1	TRBJ1-2	TRBD1	TGTGCCAGCAGTGGACAGGGCGACTATGGCTACACCTTC	CASSGQGDYGYTF
many	TRBV9	TRBJ2-7	-	TGTGCCAGCAGCGTAGGGGGGGCCCGCTACGAGCAGTACTTC	CASSVGGARYEQYF
few	TRBV6-2/TRBV6-3	TRBJ2-7	-	TGTGCCAGCATGCGGGCCGCCCAGCTGGGCTACGAGCAGTACTTC	CASMRAAQLGYEQYF
many	TRBV6-5	TRBJ1-2	-	TGTGCCAGCAGTTCAACGGGGGGGCATCTCGATGGCTACACCTTC	CASSSTGGHLDGYTF
many	TRBV20-1	TRBJ1-3	-	TGCAGTGCTGAGCGTACAGGGTACTCTGGAAACACCATATATTTT	CSAERTGYSGNTIYF
many	TRBV19	TRBJ1-2	-	TGTGCCAGTAGCCAAACGGGACAAGGGGGCTACACCTTC	CASSQTGQGGYTF
many	TRBV5-1	TRBJ2-5	TRBD1	TGCGCCAGCAGCTATGGACAGGCGGAAGAGACCCAGTACTTC	CASSYGQAEETQYF
few	TRBV29-1	TRBJ2-6	-	TGCAGCGTTGACAGCTCTGGGGCCAACGTCCTGACTTTC	CSVDSSGANVLTF
-	TRBV12-3/TRBV12-4	TRBJ2-3	TRBD2	TGTGCCAGCAGCGGACTAGCGGACTCCCCAGATACGCAGTATTTT	CASSGLADSPDTQYF
-	TRBV5-1	TRBJ1-3	TRBD1	TGCGCCAGCAGCGCGACAGGGTCGGGATCTCTCTCTGGAAACACCATATATTTT	CASSATGSGSLSGNTIYF
many	TRBV6-6	TRBJ2-2	-	TGTGCCAGCAGTTACTCAAGGGACACCGGGGAGCTGTTTTTT	CASSYSRDTGELFF
few	TRBV4-3	TRBJ2-3	TRBD2	TGCGCCAGCAGCCAAGATCCTAGCGGGGGGGCTGCGCAGTATTTT	CASSQDPSGGAAQYF
many	TRBV20-1	TRBJ2-5	TRBD2	TGCAGTGCCGGGACTAGCGGGGGGGGCCAAGAGACCCAGTACTTC	CSAGTSGGGQETQYF
many	TRBV29-1	TRBJ2-5	-	TGCAGCGTGCAGGAGACTCAAGAGACCCAGTACTTC	CSVQETQETQYF
few	TRBV7-2	TRBJ2-5	-	TGTGCCAGCAGCTTAGGACTAACGGTATTGGAGACCCAGTACTTC	CASSLGLTVLETQYF
many	TRBV30	TRBJ1-1	-	TGTGCCTGGAGTGTCCGTGAAGCTTTCTTT	CAWSVREAFF
few	TRBV6-1	TRBJ1-4	-	TGTGCCAGCAGGGCCGGGACCGTCGGCGGAAATGAAAAACTGTTTTTT	CASRAGTVGGNEKLFF
-	TRBV7-6	TRBJ2-2	TRBD1	TGTGCCAGCAGCTTAATGAGGACAGGCGACACCGGGGAGCTGTTTTTT	CASSLMRTGDTGELFF
many	TRBV30	TRBJ1-1	-	TGTGCCTGGAGTGTTGCCGGGGTCAGCACTGAAGCTTTCTTT	CAWSVAGVSTEAFF
few	TRBV4-1	TRBJ2-2	TRBD2	TGCGCCAGCAGCCTCTCACCGGGGGGGATCGCCGGGGAGCTGTTTTTT	CASSLSPGGIAGELFF
-	TRBV7-6	TRBJ1-2	TRBD1	TGTGCCAGCAGCGACAGACAGGGGACGGGAGGTGGCTACACCTTC	CASSDRQGTGGGYTF
many	TRBV10-3	TRBJ1-5	-	TGTGCCATCAGTCGACAGTCCGGACAGCCCCAGCATTTT	CAISRQSGQPQHF
many	TRBV7-2	TRBJ2-5	TRBD2	TGTGCCAGCAGCTACGGACTAGCGGGGGGGCAAGAGACCCAGTACTTC	CASSYGLAGGQETQYF
few	TRBV25-1	TRBJ2-3	TRBD2	TGTGCCAGCAGCCCGGGGGGAGGGACGCAGTATTTT	CASSPGGGTQYF
-	TRBV12-5	TRBJ2-7	-	TGTGCGCGGGACAGCTCCTACGAGCAGTACTTC	CARDSSYEQYF
-	TRBV4-2	TRBJ2-1	TRBD1	TGTGCCAGCAGCCAATTTCCAGGACAGGGGGCCTACAATGAGCAGTTCTTC	CASSQFPGQGAYNEQFF